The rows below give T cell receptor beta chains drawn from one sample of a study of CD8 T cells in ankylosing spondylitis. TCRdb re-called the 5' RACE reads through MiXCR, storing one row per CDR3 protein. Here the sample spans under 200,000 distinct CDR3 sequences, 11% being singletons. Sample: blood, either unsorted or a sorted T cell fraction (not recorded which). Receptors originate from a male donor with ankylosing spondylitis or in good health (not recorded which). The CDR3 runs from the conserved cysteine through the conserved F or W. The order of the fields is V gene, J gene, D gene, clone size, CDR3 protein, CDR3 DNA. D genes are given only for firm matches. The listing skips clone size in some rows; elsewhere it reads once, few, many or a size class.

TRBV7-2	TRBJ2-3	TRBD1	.	CASSPQTGSTDTQYF	TGTGCCAGCAGCCCGCAGACAGGGTCCACAGATACGCAGTATTTT
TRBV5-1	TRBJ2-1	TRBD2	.	CASSLETSGRGNEQFF	TGCGCCAGCAGCTTGGAGACTAGCGGGAGAGGGAATGAGCAGTTCTTC
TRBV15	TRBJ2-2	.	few	CATSRDLETGELFF	TGTGCCACCAGCAGAGATCTAGAGACCGGGGAGCTGTTTTTT
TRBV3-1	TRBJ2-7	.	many	CASSQRQGGEQYF	TGTGCCAGCAGCCAACGCCAGGGCGGCGAGCAGTACTTC
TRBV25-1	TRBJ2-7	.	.	CASSPLGGRQYF	TGTGCCAGCAGTCCTCTTGGGGGGAGGCAGTACTTC
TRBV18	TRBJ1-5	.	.	CASSPDQQGLNQPQHF	TGTGCCAGCTCACCAGATCAACAGGGCCTAAATCAGCCCCAGCATTTT
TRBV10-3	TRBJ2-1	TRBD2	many	CAIRGLADDHEQFF	TGTGCCATCAGGGGACTAGCGGACGACCATGAGCAGTTCTTC
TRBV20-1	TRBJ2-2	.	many	CSAIDMRSNTGELFF	TGCAGTGCTATTGACATGCGATCGAACACCGGGGAGCTGTTTTTT
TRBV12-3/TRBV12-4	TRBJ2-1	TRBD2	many	CASSLRLLAGDYNEQFF	TGTGCCAGCAGTTTACGGCTCCTAGCGGGAGACTACAATGAGCAGTTCTTC
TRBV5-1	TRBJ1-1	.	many	CASSTGYRNTEAFF	TGCGCCAGCAGCACGGGTTACAGGAACACTGAAGCTTTCTTT
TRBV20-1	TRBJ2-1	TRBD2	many	CSARDLGLARGMVDNEQFF	TGCAGTGCTAGAGATCTGGGACTAGCTAGGGGGATGGTCGACAATGAGCAGTTCTTC
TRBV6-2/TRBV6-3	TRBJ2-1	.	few	CASSYQVGYQIGNEQFF	TGTGCCAGCAGTTATCAGGTGGGGTACCAAATCGGGAATGAGCAGTTCTTC
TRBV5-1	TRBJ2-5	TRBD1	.	CASSLAEVTGGQETQYF	TGCGCCAGCAGCTTGGCCGAGGTGACAGGGGGGCAAGAGACCCAGTACTTC
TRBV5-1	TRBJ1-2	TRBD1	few	CASSPRTGSGYTF	TGCGCCAGCAGCCCAAGGACAGGCAGCGGCTACACCTTC
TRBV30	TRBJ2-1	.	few	CAWGKGGEQFF	TGTGCCTGGGGCAAGGGGGGTGAGCAGTTCTTC
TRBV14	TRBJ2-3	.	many	CASSQGRVGADTQYF	TGTGCCAGCAGCCAAGGCAGGGTTGGTGCAGATACGCAGTATTTT
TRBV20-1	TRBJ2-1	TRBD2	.	CSASTLADYNEQFF	TGCAGTGCTAGTACACTAGCGGACTACAATGAGCAGTTCTTC
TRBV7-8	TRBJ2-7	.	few	CASSFPGPARSYEQYF	TGTGCCAGCAGCTTCCCGGGACCCGCGAGATCCTACGAGCAGTACTTC
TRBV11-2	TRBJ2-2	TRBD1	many	CASSKGARTGELFF	TGTGCCAGCAGCAAGGGGGCTAGAACCGGGGAGCTGTTTTTT
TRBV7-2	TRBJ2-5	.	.	CASSLSVTSTDGDQYF	TGTGCCAGCAGCTTAAGTGTAACTAGCACCGATGGGGACCAGTACTTC
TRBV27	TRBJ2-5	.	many	CASRRVPVSQETQYF	TGTGCCAGCCGAAGGGTTCCTGTCAGCCAAGAGACCCAGTACTTC
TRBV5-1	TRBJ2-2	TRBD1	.	CASSWTGGDTGELFF	TGCGCCAGCAGCTGGACAGGGGGCGACACCGGGGAGCTGTTTTTT
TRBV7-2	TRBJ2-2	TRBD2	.	CASSLTSGGGNTGELFF	TGTGCCAGCAGCCTGACTAGCGGGGGGGGTAACACCGGGGAGCTGTTTTTT
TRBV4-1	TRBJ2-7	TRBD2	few	CASSQDPASGEQYF	TGCGCCAGCAGCCAAGATCCGGCTAGCGGAGAGCAGTACTTC
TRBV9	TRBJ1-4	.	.	CASSVDGDYNEKLFF	TGTGCCAGCAGCGTAGACGGAGACTATAATGAAAAACTGTTTTTT
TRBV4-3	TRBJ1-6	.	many	CASSQVTGYNSPLHF	TGCGCCAGCAGCCAAGTTACGGGTTATAATTCACCCCTCCACTTT
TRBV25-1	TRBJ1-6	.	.	CASSEYTGTRGGVTPLHF	TGTGCCAGCAGTGAATATACCGGGACCCGGGGCGGGGTGACACCCCTCCACTTT
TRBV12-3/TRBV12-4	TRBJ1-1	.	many	CASRLGLNTEAFF	TGTGCCAGCAGACTGGGTCTGAACACTGAAGCTTTCTTT
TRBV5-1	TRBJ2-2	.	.	CASLPFGSTGELFF	TGCGCCAGCTTGCCCTTTGGAAGCACCGGGGAGCTGTTTTTT
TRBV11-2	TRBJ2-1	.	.	CASSPRGLEQFF	TGTGCCAGCAGCCCCCGCGGTCTTGAGCAGTTCTTC
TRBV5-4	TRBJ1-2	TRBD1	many	CASSPQTGGINGYTF	TGTGCCAGCAGCCCTCAGACAGGGGGAATAAATGGCTACACCTTC
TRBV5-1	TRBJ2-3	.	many	CASSLRGPSLGTVTDTQYF	TGCGCCAGCAGCTTACGGGGCCCCTCGCTTGGGACTGTTACAGATACGCAGTATTTT
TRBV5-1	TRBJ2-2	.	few	CASSFELVQTGELFF	TGCGCCAGCAGCTTCGAACTAGTTCAGACCGGGGAGCTGTTTTTT
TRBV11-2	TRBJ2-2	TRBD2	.	CASSFFSGGNTGELFF	TGTGCCAGCAGCTTCTTTTCGGGAGGAAACACCGGGGAGCTGTTTTTT
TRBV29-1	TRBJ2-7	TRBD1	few	CSVTRTGVDEQYF	TGCAGCGTTACACGAACAGGGGTTGACGAGCAGTACTTC